Each of the 13 T cell receptor beta chains below was sequenced from the same sample in a study of early T cells in non-severe SARS-CoV-2 infection. TCRdb fed the 5' RACE reads into MiXCR, producing one record per CDR3 protein. The sample comprises around 60,000 distinct CDR3 sequences, around 13% of which are singletons, and more than 3.5% rests with the top ten. The sample was whole blood. The receptors stem from an adult who was a healthcare worker with PCR-confirmed SARS-CoV-2 infection or an uninfected control (not recorded which).

This clonotype was found a few times. The J gene is TRBJ2-2, the V gene TRBV19; TRBD2 matches at 10 bases. V was clipped by 1 base and J by 4 bases; unmatched bases: 9. The CDR3 totals 18 residues. Germline V gene data show CDR1 as LNHDA and CDR2 as SQIVND (reference sequence). The CDR3: CASSIVLAGFLGTGELFF. CDR3 bases: TGTGCCAGTAGTATAGTACTAGCGGGGTTTTTAGGCACCGGGGAGCTGTTTTTT.

This clonotype has more than one count but fewer than ten. A junction end diverges from the germline sequence, so it may reflect a read error. The genes are TRBV7-7 and TRBJ1-1; D is possibly TRBD1 (5 bases). Germline V gives CDR1 SSHAT, CDR2 FNYEAQ (reference sequence). This CDR3 contains 16 residues. The CDR3 sequence: CASSLAGAGNYTEAFF. The CDR3 bases are TGTGCTAGCAGCTTAGCTGGGGCAGGGAATTACACTGAAGCTTTCTTT.

This clonotype was detected a few times. This chain uses TRBV10-3 with TRBJ2-1; TRBD1 matches 9 bases. CDR3 length: 16 amino acids. Germline CDR1 ENHRY, CDR2 SYGVKD. V trimming: 7 bases; J trimming: 8 bases; junction bases outside the gene matches: 15. The CDR3 region has the DNA TGTGCCATCACTCGGGAAAGGGACAGGGTTTCGGATGAGCAGTTCTTC. Protein sequence: CAITRERDRVSDEQFF.

This clonotype has a handful of counts. The chain couples TRBV7-2 to TRBJ2-7; D is possibly TRBD2 (7 bases). V was pared by 5 bases and J by 2 bases, with 16 bases between. From germline, CDR1 is SGHTA and CDR2 FQGNSA. This CDR3 has 15 residues. The CDR3 is CASSPSRGAPYEQYF. CDR3 bases: TGTGCCAGCAGCCCATCACGGGGGGCCCCCTACGAGCAGTACTTC.

The table lists this clonotype with a few counts. J is TRBJ2-2 and V is TRBV7-9; D possibly corresponds to TRBD2 (5 bases). Germline V gives CDR1 SEHNR, CDR2 FQNEAQ (reference sequence). The CDR3 is 17 residues long. The V end lost 5 bases, the J end lost 1 base, and 17 bases lay between the germline ends. The CDR3 spells CASSAYSGDWNTGELFF. The CDR3 DNA is TGTGCCAGCAGCGCATACAGCGGAGACTGGAACACCGGGGAGCTGTTTTTT. The complete variable domain, with remaining parts taken from reference TRBV7-9 and TRBJ2-2, reads DTGVSQNPRHKITKRGQNVTFRCDPISEHNRLYWYRQTLGQGPEFLTYFQNEAQLEKSRLLSDRFSAERPKGSFSTLEIQRTEQGDSAMYLCASSAYSGDWNTGELFFGEGSRLTVL.

This chain links TRBV20-1 with TRBJ1-4; unclear D gene. Germline loops: CDR1 DFQATT, CDR2 SNEGSKA (reference sequence). Trimming took 1 base from V and 0 from J, leaving 9 bases between them. This CDR3 has 15 residues. The CDR3 loop reads CSARVSSATNEKLFF. DNA for the CDR3: TGCAGTGCTAGAGTTTCGTCCGCAACTAATGAAAAACTGTTTTTT.

This chain connects TRBV20-1 to TRBJ2-1; D is unresolved. The CDR3 sequence is 15 residues long. Germline assignment: CDR1 DFQATT and CDR2 SNEGSKA (reference sequence). The germline V and J ends were trimmed by 1 base and 0 bases, with 10 bases remaining between them. CDR3 loop: CSARAPSRSYNEQFF. DNA of the CDR3: TGCAGTGCTAGAGCCCCGTCCCGCTCCTACAATGAGCAGTTCTTC.

This clonotype was counted many times. The chain links TRBV3-1 to TRBJ2-2; TRBD1 matches 9 bases. In germline, CDR1 is LGHDT, CDR2 YNNKEL (reference sequence). Trimming cost V 3 bases and J 0 bases; bases outside gene matches: 5. The CDR3 length is 17 residues. The CDR3 loop reads CASSHIRDRANTGELFF. CDR3 bases: TGTGCCAGCAGCCATATAAGGGACAGGGCGAACACCGGGGAGCTGTTTTTT.

V gene TRBV5-1 combines with J gene TRBJ1-1; tentative D call: TRBD1 (5 bases). Trimming took off 6 bases at V and 2 bases at J, with 11 bases between the two ends. Germline CDR1 and CDR2: SGHRS and YFSETQ. This CDR3 spans 13 amino acids. CDR3 region: CASKLGGNTEAFF. For the CDR3, the DNA is TGCGCCAGCAAGTTGGGGGGTAACACTGAAGCTTTCTTT.

In this sample, this clonotype turned up a few times. The rearrangement joins TRBV7-8 to TRBJ2-5, with D uncertain. CDR3 size: 13 residues. From germline, CDR1 is SGHVS and CDR2 FQNEAQ. Trimming left V 10 bases short and J 5 bases short, with 17 bases between. The CDR3 DNA is TGTGCCATTACCCTGGGCATCAAGGAGACCCAGTACTTC. This codes for CAITLGIKETQYF.

This clonotype was seen repeatedly, ten times or more. The J gene is TRBJ2-1, the V gene TRBV18; 7 bases align to TRBD1. The germline V gene has CDR1 KGHSH and CDR2 LQKENI. V shed 8 bases and J 3 bases; nucleotides not matched to a gene: 7. The CDR3 sequence is 14 residues long. CDR3: CASPPRQGYNEQFF. DNA of the CDR3: TGTGCCAGCCCTCCCCGACAGGGCTACAATGAGCAGTTCTTC.

This clonotype was detected many times. J is TRBJ2-5 and V is TRBV24-1; D not certain. The ends were cut back, 5 bases at V and 3 bases at J, with 12 bases in the middle. The CDR3 loop spans 14 amino acids. Germline loops: CDR1 KGHDR, CDR2 SFDVKD. CDR3 loop: CATSGPALEETQYF. CDR3 sequence (DNA): TGTGCCACCAGTGGACCAGCGTTGGAAGAGACCCAGTACTTC.

This clonotype was counted a few times. This chain links TRBV9 with TRBJ2-1; 10 nucleotides agree with TRBD2. The CDR3 loop spans 16 amino acids. V trimming: 3 bases; J trimming: 1 base; junction bases outside the gene matches: 4. The V gene's germline CDR1 is SGDLS and CDR2 YYNGEE. This CDR3 reads CASSALAGGSYNEQFF. The DNA for the CDR3 is TGTGCCAGCAGCGCCTTAGCGGGGGGTTCCTACAATGAGCAGTTCTTC.